A single sample is the source of the 29 T cell receptor beta chains below, sequenced in a study of TIL therapy for anti-PD-1-resistant metastatic lung cancer (dated by TCRdb to 2020 to 2022). The sample's time point, from its label and the paper: pre-treatment sample, taken before nivolumab and TIL therapy. TCR beta CDR3 regions were amplified from genomic DNA with the immunoSEQ v3 hsTCRB kit using bias-controlled multiplex PCR. The immuneACCESS repertoire file appears here via TCRdb, limited to in-frame rearrangements. These files lack a portion of the clones; in checked studies, under half of the deficit traces to unresolved V genes, and the cause of the others is not known. Recorded for this sample are 20,000 or so clones; about two thirds of them occurred a single time. Roughly 1.8% of the sample is in the top ten clones. Source: blood, taken at baseline. All receptors derive from a person aged 25 to 85 with non-small cell lung cancer.

The CDR3 bases are TGTGCCAGCAGCTTAAAGGGACTCAGGGGGGAGACCCAGTACTTC. Translated: CASSLKGLRGETQYF. V usage is TRBV7-9 and J usage is TRBJ2-5, with a possible D match to TRBD1 (7 bases). V lost 2 bases, J lost 5 bases, and 15 bases lay in between. This CDR3 is 15 amino acids long. The germline V gene has CDR1 SEHNR and CDR2 FQNEAQ (reference sequence).

This chain uses TRBV7-9 with TRBJ1-5; D is uncertain. Trimming left V 0 bases short and J 9 bases short, with 15 bases between. CDR3 length: 15 residues. Per germline, CDR1 SEHNR and CDR2 FQNEAQ (reference sequence). CDR3: CASSLADGVVGPQHF. The CDR3 nucleotides are TGTGCCAGCAGCTTAGCGGACGGTGTAGTTGGGCCCCAGCATTTT.

The count of this clone is one. The rearrangement uses TRBV30 and TRBJ2-1; D gene ambiguous. This CDR3 has 13 amino acids. Trimming pared 4 bases from V and 3 bases from J, leaving 10 bases between. The germline V gene has CDR1 GTSNPN and CDR2 SVGIG (reference sequence). CDR3 in DNA: TGTGCCTGGACCCCCAAGGGCTACAATGAGCAGTTCTTC. It encodes CAWTPKGYNEQFF.

The chain uses TRBV19 and TRBJ2-7; D is perhaps TRBD1 (7 bases). The CDR3 length is 18 residues. The ends were cut back, 3 bases at V and 5 bases at J, with 26 bases in the middle. In germline, CDR1 is LNHDA, CDR2 SQIVND (reference sequence). Here the CDR3 reads CASSMGESWRGRKNEQYF. The CDR3, as DNA: TGTGCCAGTAGTATGGGAGAAAGTTGGAGGGGGCGCAAGAACGAGCAGTACTTC.

This clone appeared once. The chain employs TRBV30 and TRBJ1-4; 9 bases fit TRBD1. The germline gives CDR1 GTSNPN, CDR2 SVGIG (reference sequence). CDR3 size: 14 residues. The V segment lost 0 bases and the J segment 7 bases; nucleotides outside the gene matches: 3. The CDR3: CAWSVQGAGEKLFF. The CDR3 DNA is TGTGCCTGGAGTGTACAGGGGGCCGGTGAAAAACTGTTTTTT.

This chain links TRBV3-1 (or the pseudogene TRBV3-2) with TRBJ1-1; tentative D call: TRBD1 (5 bases). V was trimmed by 3 bases and J by 1 base, leaving 12 bases between them. The CDR3 runs to 15 residues. Germline V gene sequence: CDR1 LGHDT, CDR2 YNNKEL (reference sequence). In nucleotides, the CDR3 is TGTGCCAGCAGCCAGCGCTCCGGGGCGAACACTGAAGCTTTCTTT. Translating it yields CASSQRSGANTEAFF.

The gene calls are TRBV30 and TRBJ2-7; D is ambiguous. V lost 0 bases, J lost 2 bases, and 2 bases lay in between. This CDR3 is 11 amino acids long. From germline, CDR1 is GTSNPN and CDR2 SVGIG (reference sequence). This chain's CDR3 is CAWSVTYEQYF. The DNA of the CDR3 is TGTGCCTGGAGTGTAACCTACGAGCAGTACTTC. Supplemented by reference TRBV30 and TRBJ2-7, the full variable domain reads SQTIHQWPATLVQPVGSPLSLECTVEGTSNPNLYWYRQAAGRGLQLLFYSVGIGQISSEVPQNLSASRPQDRQFILSSKKLLLSDSGFYLCAWSVTYEQYFGPGTRLTVT.

The J gene is TRBJ2-1, the V gene TRBV7-2, with no clear D. V lost 3 bases, J lost 8 bases, and 11 bases lay in between. The germline V gene has CDR1 SGHTA and CDR2 FQGNSA. The CDR3 extends over 13 amino acids. CDR3 nucleotides: TGTGCCAGCAGCTTCCGCGGCGCGGATGAGCAGTTCTTC. It yields the protein CASSFRGADEQFF.

This clone was detected a few times. The chain has TRBV6-1 and TRBJ2-3, with D perhaps matching TRBD1 or TRBD2 (5 bases each). Trimming removed 5 bases from V and 3 bases from J, with 9 bases in between. CDR1 MNHNS and CDR2 SASEGT come from the germline V gene. The CDR3 is 13 amino acids. The CDR3 loop is CASSFGGTDTQYF. The CDR3 bases are TGTGCCAGCAGTTTTGGGGGTACAGATACGCAGTATTTT.

This rearrangement joins TRBV2 to TRBJ2-3, with D possibly matching TRBD2 (6 bases). CDR3 size: 15 residues. Per the germline V gene, CDR1 is SNHLY and CDR2 is FYNNEI. Trimming removed 5 bases at V and 0 bases at J, with 12 bases between. The CDR3 loop is CASSFSGSSTDTQYF. The CDR3, as DNA: TGTGCCAGCAGTTTTAGCGGATCTAGCACAGATACGCAGTATTTT.

This clone was observed a few times. The gene calls are TRBV3-1 (or the pseudogene TRBV3-2) and TRBJ1-6; D ambiguous. Trimming stripped 5 bases from V and 9 bases from J, with 5 bases between. CDR1 is LGHDT, CDR2 YNNKEL, per germline (reference sequence). The CDR3 runs to 11 residues. The chain's CDR3 is CASSGGSPLHF. CDR3 DNA sequence: TGTGCCAGCAGCGGCGGTTCACCCCTCCACTTT.

The chain uses TRBV18 and TRBJ2-5, with 8 bases aligning to TRBD1. CDR3 size: 14 residues. Germline CDR1 is KGHSH and CDR2 is LQKENI. Unmatched junction bases numbered 2, after V lost 1 base and J lost 4 bases. The CDR3 is CASSPRTGIETQYF. The CDR3 DNA reads as TGTGCCAGCTCACCACGGACAGGGATAGAGACCCAGTACTTC.

The chain employs TRBV12-5 and TRBJ2-5, with no clear D. CDR3 length equals 13 residues. Per germline, CDR1 LGHNT and CDR2 FRNRAP. V was trimmed by 2 bases and J by 6 bases, leaving 10 bases between them. CDR3 region: CASGLSGQKTQYF. In DNA, the CDR3 is TGTGCTAGTGGTTTGTCAGGTCAGAAGACCCAGTACTTC.

The chain is built from TRBV11-3 and TRBJ1-1; D not certain. V gave up 4 bases and J gave up 2 bases, with 8 bases separating them. CDR3 length: 13 residues. Germline CDR1 SGHNT, CDR2 YENEEA. CDR3 bases: TGTGCCAGCAGCTCACAAGGAAACACTGAAGCTTTCTTT. This translates into CASSSQGNTEAFF.

The V call is TRBV5-1, the J call TRBJ2-2; 10 bases line up with TRBD2. The CDR3 totals 17 residues. The V and J ends lost 3 bases and 0 bases, in that order; junction bases with no gene match: 5. Germline values: CDR1 SGHRS, CDR2 YFSETQ. CDR3 nucleotide sequence: TGCGCCAGCAGCTCCCTAGCGGGGGAAACGAACACCGGGGAGCTGTTTTTT. Translated, it gives CASSSLAGETNTGELFF.

This chain uses TRBV14 with TRBJ1-4; 9 positions match TRBD1. The CDR3 totals 15 residues. With 8 bases clipped from V and 5 bases from J, the junction kept 9 bases outside the gene matches. Germline V gene sequence: CDR1 SGHDN, CDR2 FVKESK. The CDR3 DNA reads as TGTGCCAGCTCCACCCTCGGGACAGGGAATGAAAAACTGTTTTTT. It is translated as CASSTLGTGNEKLFF.

The chain employs TRBV10-1 and TRBJ2-3, with D possibly being TRBD1 (5 bases). Trimming left V 8 bases short and J 2 bases short, with 20 bases between. The CDR3 spans 16 residues. Germline V gene data show CDR1 as WNHNN and CDR2 as SYGVQD (reference sequence). The CDR3 protein is CASAPWGGLDTDTQYF. The CDR3 DNA is TGCGCCAGCGCTCCATGGGGCGGCCTTGACACAGATACGCAGTATTTT.

This chain connects TRBV30 to TRBJ2-3; D is unresolved. This CDR3 region has 14 residues. The V end was cut by 3 bases, the J end by 1 base, with 11 bases between. Germline V lookup: CDR1 GTSNPN, CDR2 SVGIG (reference sequence). CDR3 DNA sequence: TGTGCCTGGAGAGGCTTTGGGGGCACAGATACGCAGTATTTT. Translated: CAWRGFGGTDTQYF.

This clone was counted only a few times. V is TRBV7-9 and J is TRBJ2-3, with D tentatively TRBD1 (6 bases). V gave up 2 bases and J gave up 4 bases, with 13 bases separating them. Looked up from germline, CDR1 is SEHNR and CDR2 is FQNEAQ (reference sequence). The CDR3 has 15 residues. CDR3 protein: CASSLNSQGSDTQYF. The CDR3 nucleotides read TGTGCCAGCAGCTTAAATTCGCAGGGGTCAGATACGCAGTATTTT.

Only a few counts were recorded for this clone. V gene TRBV24-1 combines with J gene TRBJ2-1, with 7 bases identical to TRBD1. This CDR3 spans 17 amino acids. The germline gives CDR1 KGHDR, CDR2 SFDVKD. V lost 4 bases to trimming and J lost 0 bases; unmatched junction nucleotides: 8. In DNA, the CDR3 is TGTGCCACCAGTGACCAACGACAGGGCAACTCCTACAATGAGCAGTTCTTC. Residues: CATSDQRQGNSYNEQFF.

The V call is TRBV7-2, the J call TRBJ1-2; D is perhaps TRBD1 (5 bases). V lost 3 bases and J lost 10, with 15 bases in between. This CDR3 is 13 amino acids long. Germline CDR1 and CDR2: SGHTA and FQGNSA. In DNA, the CDR3 is TGTGCCAGCAGCTTGGACGGGACGACTTCCTACACCTTC. It yields the protein CASSLDGTTSYTF.

The sample holds one count of this clone. J is TRBJ1-5 and V is TRBV7-9; D unresolved. Germline V gives CDR1 SEHNR, CDR2 FQNEAQ (reference sequence). Trimming cost V 4 bases and J 7 bases, with 11 bases left between them. The CDR3 contains 13 residues. In DNA form, the CDR3 reads TGTGCCAGCAGCTCTTCAGTCACCCAGCCCCAGCATTTT. Residues: CASSSSVTQPQHF.

The V gene is TRBV5-1, the J gene TRBJ2-1; possible D gene TRBD2, 6 bases. V dropped 4 bases and J dropped 9 bases, with 20 bases sitting between them. Germline CDR1 reads SGHRS; CDR2 reads YFSETQ. The CDR3 is 15 residues long. The CDR3 here is CASSRDGLAEGEQFF. The CDR3 region has the DNA TGCGCCAGCAGCCGGGACGGCTTGGCGGAGGGTGAGCAGTTCTTC.

The chain uses TRBV6-2 or TRBV6-3 and TRBJ2-1; D might be TRBD1 (6 bases). V lost 0 bases and J lost 9, with 21 bases in between. Looked up from germline, CDR1 is MNHEY and CDR2 is SVGEGT. The CDR3 spans 17 residues. CDR3 residues: CASSYSMGDRLRGEQFF. In DNA form, the CDR3 reads TGTGCCAGCAGTTACTCGATGGGAGACAGGTTAAGGGGTGAGCAGTTCTTC.

This clone showed up just a few times. The chain is built from TRBV2 and TRBJ1-6; D is perhaps TRBD1 (5 bases). This CDR3 is 16 amino acids long. V was clipped by 6 bases and J by 6 bases, with 18 bases between them. CDR1 is SNHLY, CDR2 FYNNEI, per germline. The CDR3 is CASSQRATGRNSPLHF. In nucleotides, the CDR3 is TGTGCCAGCAGCCAAAGGGCCACAGGTCGTAATTCACCCCTCCACTTT.

This clone was seen a few times. The J gene is TRBJ2-2, the V gene TRBV30, with a possible D match to TRBD2 (5 bases). This CDR3 has 12 amino acids. CDR1 GTSNPN and CDR2 SVGIG come from the germline V gene (reference sequence). Trimming left V 3 bases short and J 5 bases short, with 7 bases between. The CDR3 sequence: CAWSGGTGELFF. The CDR3 DNA reads TGTGCCTGGAGCGGCGGGACCGGGGAGCTGTTTTTT.

The chain is built from TRBV2 and TRBJ1-5; TRBD1 aligns across 8 bases. With 6 bases clipped from V and 7 bases from J, the junction kept 5 bases outside the gene matches. Looked up from germline, CDR1 is SNHLY and CDR2 is FYNNEI. CDR3 length: 13 amino acids. The CDR3 DNA reads TGTGCCAGCAGCAAACAGGGGGAGCAGCCCCAGCATTTT. The encoded protein is CASSKQGEQPQHF.

This clone is a singleton in its sample. The same CDR3 can be traced to other DNA sequences in this sample. The chain links TRBV5-1 to TRBJ2-2, with 8 positions matching TRBD2. Germline V gives CDR1 SGHRS, CDR2 YFSETQ. The junction had 4 bases not matched to a gene; V was cut back by 0 bases and J by 6 bases. This CDR3 comprises 15 residues. The CDR3 coding sequence is TGCGCCAGCAGCTTGGCGCTAGCGGGCCCCGGGGAGCTGTTTTTT. Its translation is CASSLALAGPGELFF.

The rearrangement uses TRBV2 and TRBJ1-5, with D maybe TRBD1 (6 bases). Deletions cut 8 bases from V and 3 bases from J, with 11 bases between. Germline V lookup: CDR1 SNHLY, CDR2 FYNNEI. The CDR3 loop spans 13 amino acids. The CDR3 here is CASLGQSNQPQHF. The CDR3 DNA sequence: TGTGCCAGCCTAGGACAGTCCAATCAGCCCCAGCATTTT.